The 21 T cell receptor beta chains below were found in one sample sequenced in a study of CD8 T cells in ankylosing spondylitis. From the 5' RACE reads, TCRdb called clonotypes with MiXCR, one entry per CDR3 protein. This sample has 200,000 to 250,000 distinct CDR3 sequences, with roughly 32% found just once. The sequenced sample was blood, either unsorted or a sorted T cell fraction (not recorded which). Receptor source: a male donor with ankylosing spondylitis or in good health (not recorded which).

This clonotype was observed many times. The chain is built from TRBV20-1 and TRBJ2-1, with 12 bases that match TRBD2. The germline CDR1 and CDR2 sequences are DFQATT and SNEGSKA (reference sequence). The trim removed 0 bases at V and 10 bases at J, leaving 4 bases unmatched. The CDR3 has 14 amino acids. The CDR3 loop is CSARDLGLAGEQFF. The CDR3 nucleotides are TGCAGTGCTAGAGATCTTGGACTAGCGGGGGAGCAGTTCTTC.

This clonotype was counted only a few times. The gene calls are TRBV7-8 and TRBJ2-1; a weak D match, TRBD1 (5 bases). Trimming took off 5 bases at V and 4 bases at J, with 9 bases between the two ends. The CDR3 runs to 13 residues. Per germline, CDR1 SGHVS and CDR2 FQNEAQ. CDR3 sequence reads: CASSARQYNEQFF. The CDR3 bases are TGTGCCAGCAGCGCCCGACAGTACAATGAGCAGTTCTTC.

DNA of the CDR3: TGTGCCAGCAGCTTAAATGGGGAAAAACTGTTTTTT. Translated: CASSLNGEKLFF. This chain uses TRBV7-2 with TRBJ1-4, with D unresolved. Deletions cut 2 bases from V and 8 bases from J, with 6 bases between. The CDR3 has 12 amino acids. Germline CDR1 and CDR2: SGHTA and FQGNSA. Based on the CDR3 plus reference TRBV7-2 and TRBJ1-4, the full variable domain is GAGVSQSPSNKVTEKGKDVELRCDPISGHTALYWYRQSLGQGLEFLIYFQGNSAPDKSGLPSDRFSAERTGGSVSTLTIQRTQQEDSAVYLCASSLNGEKLFFGSGTQLSVL.

The rearrangement links TRBV29-1 to TRBJ2-1, with TRBD2 as a possible D gene (7 bases). The CDR3 length is 16 residues. Trimming removed 7 bases at V and 4 bases at J, with 23 bases between. The germline CDR1 and CDR2 sequences are SQVTM and ANQGSEA. In nucleotides, the CDR3 is TGCAGCGCCCTCGGGGGCGGGGGCACGGCTTACAATGAGCAGTTCTTC. It codes for CSALGGGGTAYNEQFF.

This sequence joins TRBV5-1 and TRBJ1-6; D not resolved. CDR3 length equals 15 residues. V lost 4 bases, J lost 8 bases, and 16 bases lay in between. Germline assignment: CDR1 SGHRS and CDR2 YFSETQ. The CDR3 coding sequence is TGCGCCAGCAGCGGTGGAACGGGGAAGGATTCACCCCTCCACTTT. This codes for CASSGGTGKDSPLHF.

This clonotype was picked up a small number of times. The chain has TRBV5-6 and TRBJ1-4; 8 nucleotides match TRBD1. The length of the CDR3 is 14 residues. Germline V lookup: CDR1 SGHDT, CDR2 YYEEEE. After removal of 4 bases from V and 8 bases from J, the junction contained 7 bases not matched to a gene. The CDR3, as DNA: TGTGCCAGCAGCCTAGCAGGGGGCGGGGAAAAACTGTTTTTT. Its translation is CASSLAGGGEKLFF.

The table lists this clonotype with many counts. This chain connects TRBV28 to TRBJ2-7; D perhaps matches TRBD2 (6 bases). This CDR3 has 14 amino acids. Germline loops: CDR1 MDHEN, CDR2 SYDVKM. V lost 7 bases to trimming and J lost 4 bases, with 17 bases between them. CDR3 nucleotides: TGTGCCAGCACATTGGAGGGGTCTAAGTACGAGCAGTACTTC. It translates to CASTLEGSKYEQYF.

In its sample, this clonotype was seen many times. CDR3 amino acids: CASSDRAPPTDTQYF. CDR3 coding DNA: TGTGCCAGCAGCGACAGGGCCCCACCCACAGATACGCAGTATTTT. The chain couples TRBV7-2 to TRBJ2-3, with TRBD1 matching 7 bases. The CDR3 length is 15 residues. V lost 5 bases and J lost 2; bases outside the gene matches: 7. In germline, CDR1 is SGHTA, CDR2 FQGNSA.

The chain employs TRBV10-3 and TRBJ1-2; tentatively, D is TRBD1 (5 bases). Between the trimmed V and J ends, which lost 6 bases and 2 bases, there was a span of 13 bases. CDR3 size: 14 residues. Germline-derived CDR1 and CDR2 are ENHRY and SYGVKD. CDR3 in DNA: TGTGCCATCAGCCCGGGACGGGGAAACTATGGCTACACCTTC. Protein: CAISPGRGNYGYTF.

This clonotype was picked up a small number of times. The gene calls are TRBV6-5 and TRBJ2-5, with TRBD1 matching 7 bases. V was clipped by 4 bases and J by 1 base; unmatched bases: 6. Looked up from germline, CDR1 is MNHEY and CDR2 is SVGAGI. The CDR3 runs to 15 residues. This chain's CDR3 is CASSSPRDSQETQYF. DNA for the CDR3: TGTGCCAGCAGTTCGCCCCGGGACAGCCAAGAGACCCAGTACTTC.

V usage is TRBV29-1 and J usage is TRBJ2-5, with no clear D. Per the germline V gene, CDR1 is SQVTM and CDR2 is ANQGSEA. V was cut by 7 bases and J by 4 bases, with 19 bases left in between. The CDR3 totals 14 residues. The DNA of the CDR3 is TGCAGCGCTAACCTGGACCGAGTTGGAGAGACCCAGTACTTC. It yields the protein CSANLDRVGETQYF.

There are a few counts of this clonotype. The gene calls are TRBV4-1 and TRBJ1-2; 10 positions match TRBD1. Unmatched junction bases numbered 4, after V lost 4 bases and J lost 5 bases. Per germline, CDR1 MGHRA and CDR2 YSYEKL. The CDR3 contains 14 residues. CDR3 nucleotides: TGCGCCAGCAGCCCGTCGGGACAGGGGTATGGCTACACCTTC. Translated, it gives CASSPSGQGYGYTF.

The chain joins TRBV27 to TRBJ2-3; D remains ambiguous. V was pared by 3 bases and J by 4 bases, with 11 bases between. The CDR3 spans 14 residues. CDR1 is MNHEY and CDR2 is SMNVEV in the germline V gene (reference sequence). CDR3 amino acids: CASSFPLEPDTQYF. For the CDR3, the DNA is TGTGCCAGCAGTTTCCCCCTGGAACCAGATACGCAGTATTTT.

The V and J genes are TRBV15 and TRBJ2-5; a possible D gene is TRBD1 (8 bases). The CDR3 loop spans 17 amino acids. From germline, CDR1 is LNHNV and CDR2 YYDKDF (reference sequence). V lost 2 bases and J 4 bases, leaving 20 bases between the germline ends. The chain's CDR3 is CATSRSYGQGGRETQYF. The CDR3 DNA reads as TGTGCCACCAGCAGATCTTACGGACAGGGAGGGCGAGAGACCCAGTACTTC.

This clonotype appeared a few times. The chain combines TRBV29-1 with TRBJ2-5; D perhaps matches TRBD1 (5 bases). This CDR3 region has 14 residues. From germline, CDR1 is SQVTM and CDR2 ANQGSEA. Trimming shortened V by 6 bases and J by 2 bases, and 16 bases separated the two germline ends. The CDR3 is CSVRDSLIQETQYF. The CDR3 region has the DNA TGCAGCGTGAGAGACAGTCTAATACAAGAGACCCAGTACTTC.

This clonotype came up a few times. This chain links TRBV12-3 or TRBV12-4 with TRBJ1-3; D may be TRBD1 (6 bases). CDR3 length: 15 amino acids. The V and J ends lost 7 bases and 0 bases respectively, with 13 bases between them. CDR3: CASTLDRNSGNTIYF. In nucleotides, the CDR3 is TGTGCCAGCACCCTCGACAGGAACTCTGGAAACACCATATATTTT.

V and J are TRBV6-1 and TRBJ2-5, with 9 bases fitting TRBD1. This CDR3 has 13 residues. With 8 bases clipped from V and 5 bases from J, the junction kept 6 bases outside the gene matches. Germline V gene lookup returns CDR1 MNHNS and CDR2 SASEGT. The chain's CDR3 is CASRWTGVETQYF. CDR3 DNA sequence: TGTGCCAGCCGATGGACAGGGGTGGAGACCCAGTACTTC.

V and J are TRBV12-3 or TRBV12-4 and TRBJ2-2, with D possibly matching TRBD2 (6 bases). Trimming removed 5 bases from V and 3 bases from J, with 16 bases in between. The CDR3 loop spans 16 amino acids. The CDR3 coding sequence is TGTGCCAGCAGTGGATCCGGGAGTATATACACCGGGGAGCTGTTTTTT. Its protein is CASSGSGSIYTGELFF.

The chain carries TRBV5-1 and TRBJ2-3, with TRBD2 matching 8 bases. Germline assignment: CDR1 SGHRS and CDR2 YFSETQ. The trim removed 5 bases at V and 4 bases at J, leaving 0 bases unmatched. The CDR3 sequence is 12 residues long. The CDR3 protein is CASRGLADTQYF. In DNA form, the CDR3 reads TGCGCCAGCAGGGGACTAGCAGATACGCAGTATTTT.

This clonotype was seen many times. A read error may produce the germline difference seen at one junction end. The CDR3 is CSAEFWTGETNTEAFF. The CDR3 DNA reads TGCAGCGCTGAATTTTGGACAGGGGAGACGAACACTGAAGCTTTCTTT. V gene TRBV29-1 combines with J gene TRBJ1-1, with 9 bases that match TRBD1. This CDR3 is 16 amino acids long. Germline-derived CDR1 and CDR2 are SQVTM and ANQGSEA.

This clonotype was observed a handful of times. The CDR3 DNA sequence: TGTGCCAGCAGTTACTCGCAGGGGCCCCCCTACGAGCAGTACTTC. It is translated as CASSYSQGPPYEQYF. The gene calls are TRBV6-5 and TRBJ2-7; a weak D match, TRBD1 (6 bases). V lost 0 bases to trimming and J lost 2 bases, with 11 bases between them. The CDR3 has 15 amino acids. Germline CDR1 and CDR2: MNHEY and SVGAGI.